These T cell receptor beta chains were read from a single sample in a study of blood T cell repertoires in COVID-19. Clones were read by immunoSEQ multiplex PCR, and TCRdb kept only the in-frame ones, dropping some. The table includes about 110,000 clones, roughly 84% detected once. Sequencing was carried out using peripheral blood. The source of these receptors is a human donor in a cohort sampled during active COVID-19. CDR3s include the opening cysteine and the closing phenylalanine or tryptophan.

cdr3_aa,v_call,j_call,cdr3_length
CATSESGQGFYGYTF,TRBV24-1,TRBJ1-2,15
CASSQLGYEQYF,TRBV7-2,TRBJ2-7,12
CASSYGGVNTEAFF,TRBV6-5,TRBJ1-1,14
CASSSRQGRETQYF,TRBV7-2,TRBJ2-5,14
CASSRGQGNTEAFF,TRBV19,TRBJ1-1,14
CASSVPSGGDEQFF,TRBV5-4,TRBJ2-1,14
CASSVGSSWTNEQFF,TRBV9,TRBJ2-1,15
CASSLGSEKLFF,TRBV7-2,TRBJ1-4,12
CASSPKGTAINEKLFF,TRBV7-9,TRBJ1-4,16
CASSLASFSTDTQYF,TRBV7-2,TRBJ2-3,15
CASSWGQGLREKLFF,TRBV5-5,TRBJ1-4,15
CASSLSGLSTDTQYF,TRBV7-2,TRBJ2-3,15
CASRGTGGSNQPQHF,TRBV25-1,TRBJ1-5,15
CASSLRGLEGTDTQYF,TRBV4-1,TRBJ2-3,16
CASSPPLGSEVAEQFF,TRBV18,TRBJ2-1,16
CAIPDGYKNIQYF,TRBV6-5,TRBJ2-4,13
CAWSVRTSGRPMVGEQYF,TRBV30,TRBJ2-7,18
CASSFRETPYNEQFF,TRBV5-1,TRBJ2-1,15
CASRETGTSARVGEQFF,TRBV2,TRBJ2-1,17
CASSRDRNTDTQYF,TRBV6-4,TRBJ2-3,14
CASSPGRGTRYEQYF,TRBV3-1/TRBV3-2,TRBJ2-7,15
CASTPERLTYNEQFF,TRBV7-8,TRBJ2-1,15
CASKDRYNSPLHF,TRBV28,TRBJ1-6,13
CASSLAAGGPGEQFF,TRBV11-2,TRBJ2-1,15
CASSGPRQGSYGYTF,TRBV9,TRBJ1-2,15
CASSYSRGPGNTIYF,TRBV6-6,TRBJ1-3,15
CASREGTSGRDSTDTQYF,TRBV9,TRBJ2-3,18
CASSQSGSWNNEQFF,TRBV5-1,TRBJ2-1,15
CASSDDSLPGLAGVPGELFF,TRBV6-1,TRBJ2-2,20
CASSRQGSSYEQYF,TRBV28,TRBJ2-7,14
CASSQVPPGLAGGPKAGELFF,TRBV3-1/TRBV3-2,TRBJ2-2,21
CASSLYGSGGETQYF,TRBV7-2,TRBJ2-5,15
CASRRGAGENEQYF,TRBV7-2,TRBJ2-7,14
CASSLSGRQAVQAFF,TRBV27,TRBJ1-1,15
CASSHPPLRDEQFF,TRBV3-1/TRBV3-2,TRBJ2-1,14
CASRANRGKANYGYTF,TRBV19,TRBJ1-2,16
CASSLAWGLAGNTQYF,TRBV7-2,TRBJ2-3,16
CATRTNGETQYF,TRBV10-3,TRBJ2-5,12
CASSTTGNQPQHF,TRBV2,TRBJ1-5,13
CASSQPYQTNEKLFF,TRBV4-1,TRBJ1-4,15
CASRPPGNEQFF,TRBV12-3/TRBV12-4,TRBJ2-1,12